The TCR beta chain described here comes from a study of blood T cells in healthy people across ages. The overall study: Template-switching capture recovered about one barcoded beta molecule per two T cells.

Combining a sample-barcoded 5' primer with a J-beta primer mix, a second PCR ran for roughly 6 to 12 cycles. Using its own MiXCR run on the 5' RACE reads, TCRdb lists one record per CDR3 protein. The sample lists over 950,000 distinct CDR3 sequences; approximately 50% were seen once. On this clonotype: The antigen is unknown.

Trimming removed 6 bases at V and 4 bases at J, with 12 bases between. The CDR3 is 12 residues long. CDR1 is DFQATT and CDR2 is SNEGSKA in the germline V gene (reference sequence). General study findings and limits: Calculation of diversity from one million T cells yielded estimates considered to be underestimates. Observed TCR beta diversity per million T cells went down as age went up. This fall followed a roughly linear course with age. A conclusive naive versus antigen-experienced comparison was prevented by the unsorted PBMCs.

This chain joins TRBV20-1 and TRBJ2-5; D may correspond to TRBD1 or TRBD2 (6 bases each). The clonotype comes from a woman aged 60-75 years in good health. Sequences were obtained from blood. The CDR3 DNA reads TGCAGTGCCGACCCGGGGGCAGAGACCCAGTACTTC. Translated, it gives CSADPGAETQYF.